This T cell receptor (beta chain) was profiled in a study of molecular identifiers for immune sequencing clone quantification. A word on this clonotype: In this CDR3 the conserved last residue, phenylalanine or tryptophan, is missing, so a read error is likely.

TCRdb itself ran the PCR reads through MiXCR, one entry per CDR3 protein. The sample has about half a million distinct CDR3 sequences, about 26% seen once; the top ten hold just over 0.75%. Germline CDR1 SGHTA, CDR2 FQGNSA. The length of the CDR3 is 13 residues. The V and J ends lost 6 bases and 2 bases respectively, with 10 bases between them. The source is a human donor in good health. Some libraries in this study had Jurkat cell RNA spiked in. V is TRBV7-2 and J is TRBJ2-5; D is undetermined. The sample was naive CD8+ T cells from blood, with Jurkat cell RNA spiked in. Indicated subset: FACS-sorted CD8+CD4-CCR7+CD45RA+ naive T cells. The CDR3 coding sequence is TGTGCCAGCAGGAGAACGGGTCAAGAGACCCAGTACGTC. Translated: CASRRTGQETQYV.